The entry that follows covers one T cell receptor (beta chain) sequence. These data belong to a study of shared clonotypes between healthy human individuals. Sequencing used immunoSEQ multiplex PCR; TCRdb keeps in-frame clones, though not all of them. The data contain 1.4 million or so clones, roughly 98.5% of them seen just once; the ten biggest clones take up about 0.34%. Per germline, CDR1 LNHDA and CDR2 SQIVND (reference sequence). Trimming took off 3 bases at V and 5 bases at J, with 10 bases between the two ends. This CDR3 contains 13 residues. The chain uses TRBV19 and TRBJ1-2; D is ambiguous. Sequenced: naive CD4+ T cells sorted from blood. Subset here: CD45RA+ positively selected. This TCR was recovered from a man aged 25-40 years in good health. The CDR3 bases are TGTGCCAGTAGTATCGGCAGCGGATATGGCTACACCTTC. Protein: CASSIGSGYGYTF.